Following are 2 T cell receptor beta chains from one sample sequenced in a study of blood T cell repertoires in COVID-19. Assay used: immunoSEQ multiplex PCR; TCRdb lists only in-frame clones, some missing. Among tens of thousands of clones, roughly 80% were seen once, and the ten largest hold over 40%. The sequenced material came from peripheral blood. These receptors originate from a man older than 75 with acute or convalescent COVID-19.

The chain uses TRBV3-1 (or the pseudogene TRBV3-2) and TRBJ1-5; D not certain. The germline V gene encodes CDR1 LGHDT and CDR2 YNNKEL (reference sequence). Trimming shortened V by 4 bases and J by 2 bases, and 9 bases separated the two germline ends. This CDR3 comprises 14 residues. The CDR3 coding sequence is TGTGCCAGCAGCCTACGACAAGGCAATCAGCCCCAGCATTTT. This encodes CASSLRQGNQPQHF.

CDR3 sequence: CASNPLESRGPAPASQYF. Here the CDR3 DNA reads TGTGCCAGCAACCCTTTAGAGTCCCGAGGGCCGGCCCCAGCTTCCCAGTACTTC. The J gene is TRBJ2-5, the V gene TRBV7-2; possible D gene TRBD2, 5 bases. This CDR3 comprises 18 residues. Trimming stripped 7 bases from V and 9 bases from J, with 33 bases between. Germline lookup yields CDR1 SGHTA and CDR2 FQGNSA.